The 8 T cell receptor beta chains below come from one sample, sequenced in a study of T cell responses to AZD1222 COVID-19 vaccine. The protocol was immunoSEQ multiplex PCR, while the TCRdb copy is restricted to in-frame clones and leaves out a portion. Among approximately 92,000 clones listed, approximately 91% were seen once. Here the sequenced sample was peripheral blood, taken on day 0 of AZD1222 vaccination. The source is an adult in good health.

The V and J genes are TRBV20-1 and TRBJ2-4; no clear D gene. The V end lost 0 bases, the J end lost 9 bases, and 6 bases lay between the germline ends. This CDR3 comprises 11 residues. Germline V lookup: CDR1 DFQATT, CDR2 SNEGSKA (reference sequence). The CDR3 sequence: CSARDLGIQYF. In DNA, the CDR3 is TGCAGTGCTAGAGACCTCGGCATTCAGTACTTC.

The rearrangement uses TRBV7-3 and TRBJ2-5; possibly TRBD2 for D (6 bases). There are 13 residues in the CDR3. Trimming removed 5 bases from V and 2 bases from J, with 9 bases in between. Germline loops: CDR1 SGHTA, CDR2 FQGTGA. The CDR3 loop reads CASSPSGQETQYF. DNA of the CDR3: TGTGCCAGCAGCCCGAGCGGGCAAGAGACCCAGTACTTC.

The chain joins TRBV4-3 to TRBJ1-2, with 10 bases that match TRBD1. V dropped 2 bases and J dropped 5; count of bases not matched to a gene: 14. Germline V gene sequence: CDR1 LGHNA, CDR2 YSLEER. The CDR3 spans 18 residues. CDR3 region: CASSQTNPGRDRGYGYTF. CDR3 DNA: TGCGCCAGCAGCCAAACTAACCCGGGACGGGACAGGGGTTATGGCTACACCTTC.

V and J are TRBV5-1 and TRBJ1-2, with 11 bases matching TRBD1. Germline trimming cut 0 bases from V and 6 bases from J; bases unmatched to any gene: 4. The CDR3 extends over 15 amino acids. The germline gives CDR1 SGHRS, CDR2 YFSETQ. This CDR3 reads CASSLATDRGHGYTF. The CDR3, as DNA: TGCGCCAGCAGCTTGGCCACGGACAGGGGGCATGGCTACACCTTC. Full variable domain (remainder filled in from reference TRBV5-1 and TRBJ1-2): KAGVTQTPRYLIKTRGQQVTLSCSPISGHRSVSWYQQTPGQGLQFLFEYFSETQRNKGNFPGRFSGRQFSNSRSEMNVSTLELGDSALYLCASSLATDRGHGYTFGSGTRLTVV.

This clone was seen once. The J gene is TRBJ2-7, the V gene TRBV7-3, with 8 bases that match TRBD1. This CDR3 has 15 residues. Trimming removed 5 bases from V and 0 bases from J; junction bases left unmatched: 6. Germline CDR1 is SGHTA and CDR2 is FQGTGA. This chain's CDR3 is CASSLGQGLSYEQYF. CDR3 sequence (DNA): TGTGCCAGCAGCCTAGGACAGGGTCTCTCCTACGAGCAGTACTTC. Combining the CDR3 with reference TRBV7-3 and TRBJ2-7 gives the whole variable domain GAGVSQTPSNKVTEKGKYVELRCDPISGHTALYWYRQSLGQGPEFLIYFQGTGAADDSGLPNDRFFAVRPEGSVSTLKIQRTERGDSAVYLCASSLGQGLSYEQYFGPGTRLTVT.

This clone showed up just once. The V and J genes are TRBV5-6 and TRBJ2-7; a weak D match, TRBD2 (5 bases). Trimming took off 4 bases at V and 3 bases at J, with 14 bases between the two ends. The CDR3 covers 14 residues. The germline gives CDR1 SGHDT, CDR2 YYEEEE. CDR3: CASSPWERFYEQYF. The CDR3 nucleotides read TGTGCCAGCAGCCCATGGGAGAGATTCTACGAGCAGTACTTC. Filled out from reference TRBV5-6 and TRBJ2-7, the complete variable domain reads DAGVTQSPTHLIKTRGQQVTLRCSPKSGHDTVSWYQQALGQGPQFIFQYYEEEERQRGNFPDRFSGHQFPNYSSELNVNALLLGDSALYLCASSPWERFYEQYFGPGTRLTVT.

The chain couples TRBV5-6 to TRBJ2-7; TRBD1 matches at 7 bases. This CDR3 region has 13 residues. V gave up 4 bases and J gave up 11 bases; unmatched junction bases: 12. The germline V gene has CDR1 SGHDT and CDR2 YYEEEE. The CDR3 sequence is CASSTQTGQPKYF. The CDR3 DNA reads as TGTGCCAGCAGCACACAGACGGGACAGCCTAAGTACTTC.

This chain joins TRBV2 and TRBJ2-2; D is possibly TRBD1 (5 bases). CDR3 length: 14 amino acids. Between the trimmed V and J ends, which lost 8 bases and 3 bases, there was a span of 13 bases. The germline CDR1 and CDR2 sequences are SNHLY and FYNNEI. CDR3 bases: TGTGCCAGCGGGGCAGCCCGTCACACCGGGGAGCTGTTTTTT. Translating it yields CASGAARHTGELFF.